A single TCR beta chain is shown here with its context. This entry belongs to a study of cytomegalovirus exposure and HLA in healthy donors. The PCR made use of 60 Vbeta and 13 Jbeta primers. Clones were sequenced by immunoSEQ multiplex PCR, and TCRdb holds only the in-frame ones, with some missing. The repertoire holds 100,000 to 150,000 clones, with less than 85% as singletons. The CDR3 spans 13 residues. Trimming removed 3 bases at V and 5 bases at J, with 10 bases between. Germline loops: CDR1 ENHRY, CDR2 SYGVKD. Sequences were obtained from PBMCs. The chain links TRBV10-3 to TRBJ1-1; D is undetermined. The TCR was taken from a female donor in good health and CMV-seronegative. The DNA of the CDR3 is TGTGCCATCAGTGAAAGTGGCGGAACTGAAGCTTTCTTT. It codes for CAISESGGTEAFF.